The 2 T cell receptor beta chains presented below share a single source sample, sequenced in a study of cytomegalovirus exposure and HLA in healthy donors. This table comes from immunoSEQ multiplex PCR, and its TCRdb copy is limited to in-frame clones, with some not included. The sample holds 140,000 or so clones, about 89% seen once. Sequencing was performed on PBMCs. The receptors shown here come from a man aged 18 to 30 in good health and CMV-seronegative.

V usage is TRBV6-5 and J usage is TRBJ1-2; the D gene is possibly TRBD1 (5 bases). V was cut by 5 bases and J by 2 bases, with 15 bases left in between. Germline CDR1 reads MNHEY; CDR2 reads SVGAGI. This CDR3 has 15 amino acids. The CDR3 region has the DNA TGTGCCAGCAGTAACAGGCCGGAGGGAAACTATGGCTACACCTTC. This sequence encodes CASSNRPEGNYGYTF.

The chain has TRBV14 and TRBJ1-1; unclear D gene. This CDR3 region has 18 residues. V lost 0 bases and J 1 base, leaving 18 bases between the germline ends. CDR1 is SGHDN, CDR2 FVKESK, per germline. The DNA for the CDR3 is TGTGCCAGCAGCCAAGATTTGGCGGGGATGCGAGGGAACACTGAAGCTTTCTTT. Its protein is CASSQDLAGMRGNTEAFF.